Presented here are 10 T cell receptor beta chains from one specimen sequenced in a study of blood T cell repertoires in COVID-19 (dated by TCRdb to about 2020). Library generation was performed with the immunoSEQ multiplex PCR assay. Held by TCRdb, this immuneACCESS table contains in-frame sequences only and omits some clones. Under half of the omission traces to an unresolved V gene where checked; the cause of the rest is unknown. In all, the sample holds under 300,000 clones, and around 87% of those were seen once. In total, the top ten clones hold just under 6.5% of the sample. The specimen was PBMCs or T cells enriched from blood (not recorded which). All receptors derive from a woman in her 30s with acute COVID-19.

The rearrangement links TRBV6-5 to TRBJ1-1, with a weak D call TRBD1 (5 bases). The CDR3 totals 12 residues. Germline CDR1 MNHEY, CDR2 SVGAGI. V shed 6 bases and J shed 8 bases, with 13 bases lying between them. CDR3 amino acids: CASRSTGPEAFF. The CDR3 DNA is TGTGCCAGCAGGAGCACAGGACCCGAAGCTTTCTTT.

The chain combines TRBV3-1 (or the pseudogene TRBV3-2) with TRBJ2-7; 10 bases are a match to TRBD2. The CDR3 contains 16 residues. Per the germline V gene, CDR1 is LGHDT and CDR2 is YNNKEL (reference sequence). V trimming: 2 bases; J trimming: 5 bases; junction bases outside the gene matches: 9. In nucleotides, the CDR3 is TGTGCCAGCAGCCAATTTCCTAGCGGGAGCGTCAACGAGCAGTACTTC. Its translation: CASSQFPSGSVNEQYF.

This clone has just one count. J is TRBJ2-5 and V is TRBV2, with TRBD2 matching 9 bases. V lost 6 bases, J lost 3 bases, and 8 bases stayed unmatched. The CDR3 runs 15 residues. Germline assignment: CDR1 SNHLY and CDR2 FYNNEI. The CDR3 nucleotides are TGTGCCAGCAGGGACTCTCGACTAGCGGAAGAGACCCAGTACTTC. Amino acids: CASRDSRLAEETQYF.

V is TRBV3-1 (or the pseudogene TRBV3-2) and J is TRBJ1-2, with D possibly matching TRBD1 (5 bases). CDR3 length: 18 residues. Germline V gene sequence: CDR1 LGHDT, CDR2 YNNKEL (reference sequence). With 0 bases removed from V and 2 bases from J, the gap between germline ends came to 19 bases. This CDR3 is CASSQDSGGGEGNYGYTF. Written as DNA, the CDR3 is TGTGCCAGCAGCCAAGATAGCGGTGGGGGAGAGGGGAACTATGGCTACACCTTC.

V is TRBV4-3 and J is TRBJ2-3; TRBD1 might be the D (7 bases). Trimming cost V 0 bases and J 0 bases, with 10 bases left between them. CDR3 length: 16 amino acids. From germline, CDR1 is LGHNA and CDR2 YSLEER. The CDR3 sequence is CASSQETGTSTDTQYF. The CDR3 nucleotides are TGCGCCAGCAGCCAAGAGACAGGGACTAGCACAGATACGCAGTATTTT.

The rearrangement uses TRBV28 and TRBJ2-7, with TRBD2 matching 10 bases. The CDR3 runs to 16 residues. Germline V gene sequence: CDR1 MDHEN, CDR2 SYDVKM. The V segment lost 8 bases and the J segment 2 bases; nucleotides outside the gene matches: 12. DNA for the CDR3: TGTGCCAGCCCCCCAACTAGCGGGGTGCCCCCCTACGAGCAGTACTTC. Translated, it gives CASPPTSGVPPYEQYF.

The chain links TRBV2 to TRBJ2-1, with TRBD2 matching 7 bases. From germline, CDR1 is SNHLY and CDR2 FYNNEI. Trimming cost V 6 bases and J 10 bases; bases outside gene matches: 9. The CDR3 is made up of 13 amino acids. The CDR3 reads CASRDSLAEEQFF. CDR3 DNA: TGTGCCAGCAGGGATTCTCTAGCGGAGGAGCAGTTCTTC.

The gene calls are TRBV7-9 and TRBJ2-7, with 10 bases identical to TRBD1. The CDR3 contains 15 residues. The J segment lost 5 bases and the V segment lost 4 bases, leaving 8 bases of the junction unmatched. CDR1 and CDR2 from the germline V gene are SEHNR and FQNEAQ (reference sequence). The CDR3 is CASSSNDRGLNEQYF. CDR3 nucleotide sequence: TGTGCCAGCAGCTCGAACGACAGGGGGCTTAACGAGCAGTACTTC.

V usage is TRBV29-1 and J usage is TRBJ2-7; TRBD1 matches at 7 bases. The CDR3 extends over 11 amino acids. Germline-derived CDR1 and CDR2 are SQVTM and ANQGSEA. CDR3 DNA sequence: TGCAGTGTCAGGGGGATGCGCGAGCAGTACTTC. Protein sequence: CSVRGMREQYF.

This clone was seen a few times. This chain joins TRBV5-4 and TRBJ2-7; D gene unclear. The CDR3 loop spans 13 amino acids. From germline, CDR1 is SGHNT and CDR2 YYREEE (reference sequence). The germline V and J ends were trimmed by 0 bases and 6 bases, with 10 bases remaining between them. This CDR3 reads CASSLEVGLEQYF. DNA for the CDR3: TGTGCCAGCAGCTTGGAGGTGGGCCTCGAGCAGTACTTC.